This T cell receptor (beta chain) was recovered during a study of blood T cells in healthy people across ages. Overall study findings and caveats: Age brought a roughly linear fall in TCR beta diversity measured per million T cells.

This clonotype was found many times. Its antigen is still unknown. The length of the CDR3 is 17 residues. Trimming took off 5 bases at V and 0 bases at J, with 20 bases between the two ends. A sample-barcoded 5' primer and a J-beta primer mix were used in a second PCR of about 7 to 12 cycles. A 12-random-nucleotide template-switch adaptor tagged each cDNA molecule. TCRdb reprocessed the 5' RACE reads with MiXCR, giving one entry per CDR3 protein. This repertoire shows hundreds of thousands of distinct CDR3 sequences, roughly half found once; its top ten account for 13%. The sequencing sample was made of blood. The V gene is TRBV12-3 or TRBV12-4, the J gene TRBJ2-7; D might be TRBD1 or TRBD2, each matching 5 bases. The clonotype was recovered from a woman over 75 in good health. The CDR3 region has the DNA TGTGCCAGCAGTCTGGGGGACCGTTTCCAGGTCTCCTACGAGCAGTACTTC. It codes for CASSLGDRFQVSYEQYF.